The 27 T cell receptor beta chains listed next were all sequenced from one sample in a study of vaccination and CD4 T cells after COVID-19. Their cognate antigens are unknown. Noted treatment: roughly ten-day PBMC culture with coronavirus spike peptide pools or control peptides (ViraFEST assay). An Oncomine TCR Beta short-read assay was used to sequence the DNA from cultured CD4+ T cells. MiXCR, run by TCRdb on the PCR reads, gives a single entry per CDR3 protein. The repertoire holds about 22,000 distinct CDR3 sequences, with 32% as singletons. The sequenced sample was cultured CD4+ T cells from blood. The origin of the receptors is a human donor with COVID-19.

This clonotype was found a few times. The chain combines TRBV19 with TRBJ2-2; no definite D call. The germline V gene encodes CDR1 LNHDA and CDR2 SQIVND (reference sequence). V lost 6 bases and J 0 bases, leaving 11 bases between the germline ends. The CDR3 spans 15 residues. The CDR3 nucleotides read TGTGCCAGTAGCCGGGCAGCCTCGAACACCGGGGAGCTGTTTTTT. Its protein is CASSRAASNTGELFF.

The genes are TRBV15 and TRBJ2-7, with TRBD1 matching over 10 bases. Trimming removed 0 bases from V and 6 bases from J; junction bases left unmatched: 5. The germline V gene has CDR1 LNHNV and CDR2 YYDKDF (reference sequence). CDR3 size: 15 residues. For the CDR3, the DNA is TGTGCCACCAGCAGAGAGGGGACAGGGGTTAGCGAGCAGTACTTC. This gives the protein CATSREGTGVSEQYF.

This clonotype turned up a few times. Sequence at one end of the junction differs from germline and may be a read error. J is TRBJ1-1 and V is TRBV5-3, with D tentatively TRBD1 (5 bases). TRBV5-3 is classed as an ORF, of uncertain function. The CDR3 is made up of 16 amino acids. The CDR3 nucleotides are TGTGCCAGCAGCTTCTTGGATGGGGGGGTGAACACTGAAGCTTTCTTT. Its protein product is CASSFLDGGVNTEAFF.

This clonotype was recorded a few times. The gene calls are TRBV4-1 and TRBJ2-3; TRBD2 might be the D (6 bases). Germline CDR1 MGHRA, CDR2 YSYEKL. The CDR3 loop spans 16 amino acids. Trimming took 0 bases from V and 4 from J, leaving 14 bases between them. CDR3 DNA: TGCGCCAGCAGCCAAGATTTCCCGGGGGTGGCAGATACGCAGTATTTT. This sequence encodes CASSQDFPGVADTQYF.

This sequence joins TRBV4-2 and TRBJ1-5, with D uncertain. The V gene's germline CDR1 is LGHNA and CDR2 YNFKEQ. V lost 0 bases to trimming and J lost 7 bases, with 4 bases between them. This CDR3 has 12 residues. CDR3 nucleotides: TGTGCCAGCAGCCAAGATACCCAGCCCCAGCATTTT. Its protein product is CASSQDTQPQHF.

The sample holds a few counts of this clonotype. CDR3 DNA: TGTGCCAGTAGTATAGCAGGGGAGACCCAGTACTTC. Translating gives CASSIAGETQYF. The chain carries TRBV19 and TRBJ2-5; possible D gene TRBD1, 5 bases. V was trimmed by 1 base and J by 5 bases, leaving 5 bases between them. Germline V gives CDR1 LNHDA, CDR2 SQIVND (reference sequence). The CDR3 runs 12 residues.

This clonotype was detected only a few times. The chain has TRBV29-1 and TRBJ2-3; tentative D call: TRBD1 (5 bases). V lost 8 bases and J 2 bases, leaving 11 bases between the germline ends. The CDR3 spans 12 residues. Germline-derived CDR1 and CDR2 are SQVTM and ANQGSEA. The CDR3 DNA sequence: TGCAGCCTGCAGGGAAACACAGATACGCAGTATTTT. As protein: CSLQGNTDTQYF.

This sequence joins TRBV9 and TRBJ1-1; 7 bases are shared with TRBD1. From germline, CDR1 is SGDLS and CDR2 YYNGEE. The V gene end was trimmed by 4 bases and the J gene end by 11 bases; junction bases not matched to a gene: 8. The CDR3 length is 12 residues. Here the CDR3 reads CASSFRGVGAFF. CDR3 DNA sequence: TGTGCCAGCAGCTTCAGGGGGGTGGGGGCTTTCTTT.

Details on this clonotype: The junction differs from germline at one of its ends, possibly a read error. The chain combines TRBV20-1 with TRBJ1-1; 9 positions agree with TRBD1. Germline V gene data show CDR1 as DFQATT and CDR2 as SNEGSKA (reference sequence). The CDR3 is 14 amino acids. The CDR3 coding sequence is TGCAGTGCTAGCGGGGGACAGGGAGGGACTGAAGCTTACTTT. Encoded protein: CSASGGQGGTEAYF.

The rearrangement uses TRBV19 and TRBJ2-1, with a tentative D call TRBD1 (7 bases). Germline V gene lookup returns CDR1 LNHDA and CDR2 SQIVND (reference sequence). The ends were cut back, 2 bases at V and 7 bases at J, with 12 bases in the middle. This CDR3 spans 14 amino acids. DNA for the CDR3: TGTGCCAGTAGTATAACGACAGGGAGGAATGAGCAGTTCTTC. Protein sequence: CASSITTGRNEQFF. The variable domain in full, with the rest retrieved from reference TRBV19 and TRBJ2-1, is DGGITQSPKYLFRKEGQNVTLSCEQNLNHDAMYWYRQDPGQGLRLIYYSQIVNDFQKGDIAEGYSVSREKKESFPLTVTSAQKNPTAFYLCASSITTGRNEQFFGPGTRLTVL.

This chain connects TRBV6-1 to TRBJ2-3, with a possible D match to TRBD2 (6 bases). The CDR3 is 13 residues long. From germline, CDR1 is MNHNS and CDR2 SASEGT. The ends were cut back, 2 bases at V and 11 bases at J, with 14 bases in the middle. The CDR3 DNA reads as TGTGCCAGCAGTGAATCACGGGACTTGGGGCAGTATTTT. It yields the protein CASSESRDLGQYF.

V and J are TRBV14 and TRBJ2-5, with 12 bases lining up with TRBD2. The CDR3 loop spans 18 amino acids. Unmatched junction bases numbered 14, after V lost 4 bases and J lost 5 bases. Germline loops: CDR1 SGHDN, CDR2 FVKESK. CDR3 amino acids: CASSRRLAGVPVAETQYF. In nucleotides, the CDR3 is TGTGCCAGCAGCCGAAGACTAGCGGGGGTGCCGGTAGCGGAGACCCAGTACTTC.

The chain links TRBV9 to TRBJ1-1; 7 nucleotides agree with TRBD1. The CDR3 length is 15 residues. With V trimmed by 4 bases and J by 1 base, 7 bases remained unmatched. Per the germline V gene, CDR1 is SGDLS and CDR2 is YYNGEE. The CDR3 bases are TGTGCCAGCAGCTCTCCGGGACAGACGAACACTGAAGCTTTCTTT. Amino acid sequence: CASSSPGQTNTEAFF.

The sample holds a few counts of this clonotype. The J gene is TRBJ2-2, the V gene TRBV4-2; D ambiguous. This CDR3 is built from 15 residues. V was cut by 5 bases and J by 2 bases, with 12 bases left in between. The germline V gene encodes CDR1 LGHNA and CDR2 YNFKEQ. The CDR3 sequence is CASSYRVGNTGELFF. Here the CDR3 DNA reads TGTGCCAGCAGCTATCGGGTCGGCAACACCGGGGAGCTGTTTTTT.

The V call is TRBV7-9, the J call TRBJ1-1, with D maybe TRBD1 (5 bases). Deletions cut 3 bases from V and 4 bases from J, with 9 bases between. This CDR3 is built from 13 residues. Germline assignment: CDR1 SEHNR and CDR2 FQNEAQ (reference sequence). CDR3 amino acids: CASSFMGGTEAFF. CDR3 nucleotides: TGTGCCAGCAGCTTTATGGGGGGCACTGAAGCTTTCTTT. Complete variable domain (other parts from reference TRBV7-9 and TRBJ1-1): DTGVSQNPRHKITKRGQNVTFRCDPISEHNRLYWYRQTLGQGPEFLTYFQNEAQLEKSRLLSDRFSAERPKGSFSTLEIQRTEQGDSAMYLCASSFMGGTEAFFGQGTRLTVV.

The CDR3 sequence is CASSESWGQGFGEQYF. The DNA for the CDR3 is TGTGCCAGCAGTGAATCTTGGGGACAGGGGTTTGGCGAGCAGTACTTC. This chain links TRBV6-1 with TRBJ2-7; 10 bases map to TRBD1. The CDR3 has 16 residues. J lost 6 bases, V lost 2 bases, and 10 bases had no gene match. The germline V gene encodes CDR1 MNHNS and CDR2 SASEGT.

The CDR3 bases are TGTGCCAGTAGTATAGCAGGACAGGGTCCTTCACCCCTCCACTTT. This codes for CASSIAGQGPSPLHF. This chain uses TRBV19 with TRBJ1-6; 8 nucleotides line up with TRBD1. J was trimmed by 9 bases and V by 1 base; bases with no gene match: 5. CDR3 length: 15 amino acids. Per the germline V gene, CDR1 is LNHDA and CDR2 is SQIVND (reference sequence).

The chain has TRBV20-1 and TRBJ2-5, with 8 bases that match TRBD1. The germline V gene has CDR1 DFQATT and CDR2 SNEGSKA (reference sequence). Unmatched junction bases numbered 5, after V lost 3 bases and J lost 5 bases. The CDR3 runs 13 residues. The CDR3 reads CSARAGGYETQYF. The CDR3 DNA reads as TGCAGTGCTAGGGCAGGGGGCTACGAGACCCAGTACTTC.

The V and J genes are TRBV7-2 and TRBJ1-5; possibly TRBD1 for D (5 bases). This CDR3 has 12 amino acids. Trimming took 10 bases from V and 3 from J, leaving 10 bases between them. Germline loops: CDR1 SGHTA, CDR2 FQGNSA. CDR3 region: CATSRDNQPQHF. CDR3 nucleotides: TGTGCCACCTCCAGGGACAATCAGCCCCAGCATTTT.

This clonotype was counted between two and nine times. The rearrangement uses TRBV7-2 and TRBJ1-2; D is uncertain. Germline V gives CDR1 SGHTA, CDR2 FQGNSA. V was pared by 5 bases and J by 5 bases, with 15 bases between. The CDR3 spans 14 residues. The chain's CDR3 is CASSPLVSGYGYTF. CDR3 in DNA: TGTGCCAGCAGCCCACTGGTTTCGGGGTATGGCTACACCTTC.

The genes are TRBV11-1 and TRBJ1-3, with 10 bases identical to TRBD1. This CDR3 has 15 amino acids. In germline, CDR1 is SGHAT, CDR2 FQDESV (reference sequence). Germline trimming cut 5 bases from V and 2 bases from J; bases unmatched to any gene: 3. In DNA, the CDR3 is TGTGCCAGCAGCCGGGGACAGGGGACTGGAAACACCATATATTTT. This translates into CASSRGQGTGNTIYF.

This chain links TRBV5-1 with TRBJ2-1; possible D gene TRBD2, 7 bases. The CDR3 has 14 amino acids. Germline CDR1 is SGHRS and CDR2 is YFSETQ. The V end was cut by 2 bases, the J end by 8 bases, with 14 bases between. CDR3 protein: CASSFRGAGDEQFF. In DNA, the CDR3 is TGCGCCAGCAGCTTTCGGGGGGCCGGAGATGAGCAGTTCTTC.

Comments on this clonotype: One end of the junction does not line up with germline, which may come from a read error. The chain couples TRBV7-3 to TRBJ1-2, with 11 nucleotides matching TRBD1. The germline V gene has CDR1 SGHTA and CDR2 FQGTGA. The CDR3 sequence is 15 residues long. The CDR3 is CASSLTGQGVAGCTF. The DNA of the CDR3 is TGTGCCAGCAGCTTAACGGGACAGGGGGTTGCTGGCTGCACCTTC.

In this sample, this clonotype turned up a few times. The genes are TRBV6-2 or TRBV6-3 and TRBJ1-3, with TRBD1 matching 7 bases. The CDR3 consists of 16 residues. The junction had 9 bases not matched to a gene; V was cut back by 7 bases and J by 0 bases. The germline V gene encodes CDR1 MNHEY and CDR2 SVGEGT. This CDR3 is CASTVRGASSGNTIYF. Written as DNA, the CDR3 is TGTGCCAGCACCGTCAGGGGGGCAAGCTCTGGAAACACCATATATTTT.

This clonotype was observed a few times. The chain uses TRBV27 and TRBJ1-5; TRBD1 agrees at 12 bases. CDR3 length: 14 residues. V shed 7 bases, J shed 4 bases, and the junction held 2 bases outside the gene matches. Germline CDR1 and CDR2: MNHEY and SMNVEV (reference sequence). The CDR3 DNA reads TGTGCCAGCATGGGACAGGGGGCGAATCAGCCCCAGCATTTT. Translation: CASMGQGANQPQHF.

V is TRBV5-1 and J is TRBJ2-5; D is unclear. Germline V CDR1 and CDR2: SGHRS, YFSETQ. The V end was cut by 2 bases, the J end by 3 bases, with 17 bases between. CDR3 size: 16 residues. The chain's CDR3 is CASSLVAAENKETQYF. The DNA of the CDR3 is TGCGCCAGCAGCTTAGTGGCAGCAGAAAACAAAGAGACCCAGTACTTC.

This clonotype was seen a handful of times. The rearrangement links TRBV27 to TRBJ2-3; 13 bases agree with TRBD2. Germline CDR1 MNHEY, CDR2 SMNVEV (reference sequence). CDR3 length: 15 amino acids. Trimming removed 2 bases from V and 4 bases from J; junction bases left unmatched: 0. The CDR3 loop reads CASSLTSGGADTQYF. The CDR3 DNA is TGTGCCAGCAGTTTAACTAGCGGGGGGGCAGATACGCAGTATTTT.